This is a list of T cell receptor beta chains from one sample in a study of CD8+ T cells in alopecia areata. Only in-frame clones appear in the TCRdb table, and some are missing; sequencing was by immunoSEQ multiplex PCR. The sample carries approximately 98,000 clones, around 55% recorded once. Specimen: CD8+ T cells sorted from blood. These receptor sequences come from a human donor in good health. Both conserved end residues are part of each CDR3. The D gene is left open where the match is weak. The listing skips clone size in some rows; elsewhere it reads once, few, many or a size class.

abundance	v_gene	d_gene	j_gene	CDR3aa	CDR3nt
-	TRBV4-2	TRBD2	TRBJ2-1	CASSQNGPSGGLNEQFF	TGTGCCAGCAGCCAAAACGGGCCGAGCGGGGGCTTGAATGAGCAGTTCTTC
-	TRBV9	TRBD1	TRBJ1-1	CASSGQGASAEAFF	TGTGCCAGCAGCGGACAGGGGGCGAGCGCTGAAGCTTTCTTT
-	TRBV10-3	TRBD2	TRBJ2-7	CAMGDSGGPSYEQYF	TGTGCCATGGGAGATAGCGGGGGGCCTTCCTACGAGCAGTACTTC
few	TRBV23-1	-	TRBJ1-1	CASSQAGHMNTEAFF	TGCGCCAGCAGTCAAGCGGGACATATGAACACTGAAGCTTTCTTT
-	TRBV2	-	TRBJ2-3	CASSPPEGAGATQYF	TGTGCCAGCAGTCCCCCGGAGGGGGCTGGGGCTACGCAGTATTTT
-	TRBV15	-	TRBJ1-1	CATSDHRNTEAFF	TGTGCCACCAGCGACCATAGAAACACTGAAGCTTTCTTT
-	TRBV19	TRBD1	TRBJ2-1	CASSIGQGVEQFF	TGTGCCAGTAGTATCGGACAGGGGGTTGAGCAGTTCTTC
-	TRBV19	-	TRBJ1-5	CASSPSVEAQGPQHF	TGTGCCAGTAGTCCTTCGGTGGAGGCGCAGGGGCCCCAGCATTTT
few	TRBV28	-	TRBJ2-2	CASSLLGGYTGELFF	TGTGCCAGCAGTTTACTTGGGGGGTATACCGGGGAGCTGTTTTTT
few	TRBV28	-	TRBJ2-5	CASTPAGVETQYF	TGTGCCAGCACCCCCGCAGGGGTAGAGACCCAGTACTTC
-	TRBV7-6	-	TRBJ1-1	CASSLDGRGTEAFF	TGTGCCAGCAGCTTAGATGGCAGGGGCACTGAAGCTTTCTTT
-	TRBV6-6	-	TRBJ2-7	CASSYFPLPSYEQYF	TGTGCCAGCAGTTACTTCCCACTTCCCTCCTACGAGCAGTACTTC
-	TRBV2	TRBD1	TRBJ2-2	CATLTGATGELFF	TGTGCCACCCTGACAGGGGCCACCGGGGAGCTGTTTTTT
-	TRBV19	-	TRBJ1-5	CASSIGGLINQPQHF	TGTGCCAGTAGTATAGGGGGTCTGATCAATCAGCCCCAGCATTTT
-	TRBV9	TRBD1	TRBJ1-2	CASSVTGPRGYTF	TGTGCCAGCAGCGTGACAGGGCCAAGGGGCTACACCTTC
-	TRBV7-6	TRBD1	TRBJ2-6	CASSYVWDRAWGANVLTF	TGTGCCAGCAGCTATGTTTGGGACAGGGCGTGGGGGGCCAACGTCCTGACTTTC
-	TRBV9	TRBD1	TRBJ1-6	CASSPWDRFYSPLHF	TGTGCCAGCAGCCCCTGGGACAGATTCTATTCACCCCTCCACTTT
-	TRBV5-6	TRBD1	TRBJ2-5	CASSGGTGAGKTQYF	TGTGCCAGCAGCGGCGGGACAGGGGCCGGAAAGACCCAGTACTTC
-	TRBV18	-	TRBJ2-7	CASSPHRVPSEQYF	TGTGCCAGCTCACCTCATAGGGTACCCTCCGAGCAGTACTTC
-	TRBV6-5	-	TRBJ2-3	CASRTALGTVYTQYF	TGTGCCAGCAGGACCGCCTTAGGGACGGTCTATACGCAGTATTTT
-	TRBV7-9	-	TRBJ1-1	CASSLGSMNTEAFF	TGTGCCAGCAGCTTAGGGAGCATGAACACTGAAGCTTTCTTT
few	TRBV29-1	-	TRBJ2-7	CSVVGTRTYEQYF	TGCAGCGTTGTTGGGACACGCACCTACGAGCAGTACTTC
-	TRBV29-1	TRBD1	TRBJ1-2	CSVPEQGANYGYTF	TGCAGCGTGCCTGAACAGGGGGCTAACTATGGCTACACCTTC
-	TRBV9	TRBD1	TRBJ2-5	CASSVVGQGQETQYF	TGTGCCAGCAGCGTAGTGGGACAGGGGCAAGAGACCCAGTACTTC
-	TRBV29-1	-	TRBJ2-7	CSVEQGEQYF	TGCAGCGTTGAACAGGGGGAGCAGTACTTC
-	TRBV29-1	-	TRBJ2-7	CSVEDRGGYEQYF	TGCAGCGTTGAAGATCGAGGGGGGTACGAGCAGTACTTC
-	TRBV6-1	-	TRBJ2-7	CASTLGESSYEQYF	TGTGCCAGCACTCTGGGGGAGAGCTCCTACGAGCAGTACTTC
-	TRBV6-5	-	TRBJ2-7	CASSSGQVQYF	TGTGCCAGCAGTTCGGGACAAGTGCAGTACTTC
-	TRBV15	TRBD1	TRBJ2-3	CATSRDLAGTGARDTQYF	TGTGCCACCAGCAGAGATTTAGCCGGGACAGGGGCCAGGGATACGCAGTATTTT
-	TRBV2	-	TRBJ2-4	CASSDGSLAKNIQYF	TGTGCCAGCAGTGACGGATCTCTAGCCAAAAACATTCAGTACTTC
few	TRBV5-4	TRBD2	TRBJ2-2	CASSFGAGLGGTGELFF	TGTGCCAGCAGCTTCGGTGCGGGACTAGGGGGAACCGGGGAGCTGTTTTTT
-	TRBV4-3	TRBD2	TRBJ2-5	CASSLGLAGAAQYF	TGCGCCAGCAGCCTTGGACTAGCGGGGGCGGCCCAGTACTTC